Shown below are 3 T cell receptor beta chains from a single sample sequenced in a study of blood T cell repertoires in COVID-19. Data came from immunoSEQ multiplex PCR; TCRdb stores just in-frame clones and leaves some out. The repertoire holds tens of thousands of clones, with approximately 86% as singletons. The material sequenced was peripheral blood. Source of these receptors: a woman older than 75 with acute or convalescent COVID-19.

V and J are TRBV11-2 and TRBJ2-7, with D possibly matching TRBD1 (6 bases). V was shortened by 2 bases and J by 1 base, with 12 bases between the two germline ends. CDR1 and CDR2 (germline): SGHAT, FQNNGV. The CDR3 has 15 amino acids. The CDR3, as DNA: TGTGCCAGCAGCTTAAGCGTGGGGGCGTCCTACGAGCAGTACTTC. Amino acid sequence: CASSLSVGASYEQYF.

The chain combines TRBV5-1 with TRBJ2-1; the match to TRBD2 covers 11 bases. CDR1 and CDR2 (germline): SGHRS, YFSETQ. After removal of 4 bases from V and 6 bases from J, the junction contained 12 bases not matched to a gene. This CDR3 comprises 17 residues. This chain's CDR3 is CASSQRGGTSGANEQFF. The CDR3, as DNA: TGCGCCAGCAGCCAGCGGGGCGGGACTAGCGGAGCCAATGAGCAGTTCTTC.

The V call is TRBV5-1, the J call TRBJ2-1, with 7 bases matching TRBD2. V gave up 6 bases and J gave up 0 bases; unmatched junction bases: 12. The germline CDR1 and CDR2 sequences are SGHRS and YFSETQ. The CDR3 length is 17 residues. CDR3 sequence (DNA): TGCGCCAGCACCCCCATGGGGGGGATGATCTCCTACAATGAGCAGTTCTTC. Encoded protein: CASTPMGGMISYNEQFF.